Following are 16 T cell receptor beta chains from one sample sequenced in a study of CD8 T cells in Susac syndrome. With random hexamers, reverse transcription was performed on about 0.5 to 1 ug of RNA. TCRdb called the immunoSEQ multiplex PCR reads again in MiXCR, with one record for every CDR3 protein. The table includes 200,000 to 250,000 distinct CDR3 sequences, 95% detected once. Sequenced: CD4+ T cells from PBMCs. All receptors come from a human donor with multiple sclerosis.

V is TRBV19 and J is TRBJ1-5; D perhaps matches TRBD1 (6 bases). The CDR3 covers 16 residues. Germline values: CDR1 LNHDA, CDR2 SQIVND (reference sequence). Trimming cost V 8 bases and J 1 base, with 18 bases left between them. CDR3 protein: CASGSNYRESNQPQHF. CDR3 in DNA: TGTGCCAGTGGCTCCAATTACAGGGAAAGCAATCAGCCCCAGCATTTT.

The rearrangement joins TRBV29-1 to TRBJ1-2; no definite D call. Germline V gene lookup returns CDR1 SQVTM and CDR2 ANQGSEA. The CDR3 covers 8 residues. V shed 7 bases and J shed 8 bases, with 5 bases lying between them. CDR3 region: CSGGGYTF. CDR3 nucleotides: TGCAGCGGCGGGGGCTACACCTTC.

The chain joins TRBV29-1 to TRBJ2-3; the D gene is possibly TRBD2 (5 bases). Germline V gives CDR1 SQVTM, CDR2 ANQGSEA. The CDR3 consists of 11 residues. Deletions cut 3 bases from V and 4 bases from J, with 5 bases between. The chain's CDR3 is CSVEDSDTQYF. The CDR3 DNA follows: TGCAGCGTTGAGGACTCAGATACGCAGTATTTT.

This chain joins TRBV28 and TRBJ2-5; 10 bases agree with TRBD2. The length of the CDR3 is 16 residues. V lost 5 bases, J lost 1 base, and 7 bases stayed unmatched. Germline lookup yields CDR1 MDHEN and CDR2 SYDVKM. The DNA for the CDR3 is TGTGCCAGCAGTCAGGGTAGCGGGAGGTTCCAAGAGACCCAGTACTTC. This encodes CASSQGSGRFQETQYF. The whole variable domain, remainder taken from reference TRBV28 and TRBJ2-5, is DVKVTQSSRYLVKRTGEKVFLECVQDMDHENMFWYRQDPGLGLRLIYFSYDVKMKEKGDIPEGYSVSREKKERFSLILESASTNQTSMYLCASSQGSGRFQETQYFGPGTRLLVL.

The chain combines TRBV5-1 with TRBJ2-3; D is unresolved. Trimming took 0 bases from V and 2 from J, leaving 10 bases between them. CDR1 and CDR2 from the germline V gene are SGHRS and YFSETQ. This CDR3 is 15 amino acids long. Here the CDR3 DNA reads TGCGCCAGCAGCTTGGCCACCTCCAACACAGATACGCAGTATTTT. Its translation: CASSLATSNTDTQYF.

CDR3 nucleotides: TGTGCCACCAGCTCCGTCACAGATACGCAGTATTTT. As protein: CATSSVTDTQYF. V and J are TRBV15 and TRBJ2-3; D gene unclear. In germline, CDR1 is LNHNV, CDR2 YYDKDF (reference sequence). Trimming left V 5 bases short and J 2 bases short, with 5 bases between. The CDR3 is made up of 12 amino acids.

The V gene is TRBV10-3, the J gene TRBJ2-7, with D possibly matching TRBD1 (7 bases). Trimming pared 3 bases from V and 5 bases from J, leaving 11 bases between. In germline, CDR1 is ENHRY, CDR2 SYGVKD. This CDR3 contains 13 residues. CDR3 nucleotides: TGTGCCATCAGTGACAGGGGGGTACACGAGCAGTACTTC. This translates into CAISDRGVHEQYF.

This chain connects TRBV9 to TRBJ2-1; TRBD2 matches 13 bases. V lost 3 bases and J lost 7; bases outside the gene matches: 4. This CDR3 has 15 amino acids. CDR1 and CDR2 (germline): SGDLS, YYNGEE. CDR3 protein: CASSGWTSGSNEQFF. As DNA, the CDR3 is TGTGCCAGCAGCGGATGGACTAGCGGGAGTAATGAGCAGTTCTTC.

The chain uses TRBV20-1 and TRBJ1-1, with D possibly being TRBD1 (5 bases). The CDR3 covers 16 residues. V was shortened by 1 base and J by 2 bases, with 17 bases between the two germline ends. CDR1 is DFQATT, CDR2 SNEGSKA, per germline (reference sequence). The CDR3 DNA reads as TGCAGTGCTAGAGCTCCCCGGGACCCGGGCAACACTGAAGCTTTCTTT. Translated: CSARAPRDPGNTEAFF.

This clonotype was recorded a few times. This chain joins TRBV27 and TRBJ1-1; D gene ambiguous. Trimming took off 3 bases at V and 0 bases at J, with 5 bases between the two ends. Germline V gene sequence: CDR1 MNHEY, CDR2 SMNVEV (reference sequence). The CDR3 has 13 residues. Written as DNA, the CDR3 is TGTGCCAGCAGTTTCCAGGTGAACACTGAAGCTTTCTTT. Amino acids: CASSFQVNTEAFF.

CDR3 residues: CSAKKGLAGQETQYF. The CDR3, as DNA: TGCAGTGCGAAAAAAGGACTAGCGGGTCAAGAGACCCAGTACTTC. V gene TRBV20-1 combines with J gene TRBJ2-5; 11 bases fit TRBD2. CDR3 length: 15 residues. Trimming took 6 bases from V and 2 from J; bases not matched to a gene: 8. The germline gives CDR1 DFQATT, CDR2 SNEGSKA (reference sequence).

Only one count was recorded for this clonotype. The chain uses TRBV29-1 and TRBJ1-2, with D maybe TRBD1 (6 bases). This CDR3 has 12 amino acids. In germline, CDR1 is SQVTM, CDR2 ANQGSEA. The V gene lost 3 bases and the J gene lost 13 bases, with 18 bases spanning the gap. The CDR3 nucleotides are TGCAGCGTTGAGGCGGACAGAGGCTTTTGCACCTTC. Its translation is CSVEADRGFCTF.

Only one count was recorded for this clonotype. The rearrangement joins TRBV6-2 or TRBV6-3 to TRBJ2-7, with a tentative D call TRBD1 (6 bases). CDR1 MNHEY and CDR2 SVGEGT come from the germline V gene. The CDR3 is 15 residues long. Trimming cost V 2 bases and J 0 bases, with 11 bases left between them. Here the CDR3 DNA reads TGTGCCAGCAGTTACCAGGGGAGAAGCTCCTACGAGCAGTACTTC. The encoded protein is CASSYQGRSSYEQYF.

The J gene is TRBJ2-5, the V gene TRBV30; D is unclear. The V and J ends lost 0 bases and 1 base respectively, with 9 bases between them. Per germline, CDR1 GTSNPN and CDR2 SVGIG (reference sequence). The CDR3 runs 14 residues. The CDR3 nucleotides read TGTGCCTGGAGTGTACGACTGGGCCAAGAGACCCAGTACTTC. This codes for CAWSVRLGQETQYF.

The V call is TRBV5-1, the J call TRBJ1-1, with 7 bases matching TRBD1. Trimming removed 1 base from V and 0 bases from J; junction bases left unmatched: 6. The CDR3 is 16 amino acids. Germline V gene lookup returns CDR1 SGHRS and CDR2 YFSETQ. The CDR3 nucleotides are TGCGCCAGCAGCTTGTCGGGACAGATATTGAACACTGAAGCTTTCTTT. This encodes CASSLSGQILNTEAFF.

This clonotype appeared once. This CDR3 reads CASSLVPLFRGSTDTQYF. CDR3 in DNA: TGTGCCAGCAGCTTGGTTCCTCTCTTTCGGGGGAGCACAGATACGCAGTATTTT. The chain links TRBV3-1 to TRBJ2-3; the D gene is possibly TRBD2 (6 bases). The V end lost 5 bases, the J end lost 0 bases, and 21 bases lay between the germline ends. The CDR3 extends over 18 amino acids. Germline V gene lookup returns CDR1 LGHDT and CDR2 YNNKEL (reference sequence).